This entry lists 27 T cell receptor beta chains sequenced from one sample in a study of human T cells and chemical hapten exposure. Time point of the sample: patch test 2, 6 weeks after DPC sensitization. Described treatment: therapeutic diphenylcyclopropenone sensitization with weekly scalp DPC. Unfractionated whole blood was the source from which total RNA was extracted. One entry per CDR3 protein results from TCRdb running MiXCR on the RACE reads. The table shows roughly 42,000 distinct CDR3 sequences, with roughly a tenth occurring only once. The source was whole blood, collected in connection with sensitization to the hapten diphenylcyclopropenone (DPC). These receptor sequences come from a woman aged 25-40 years with alopecia areata. Some clones in this sample may be carry-over from other donors' samples.

The CDR3 bases are TGCAGCGCTATCGGACTAGTGGACACCGGGGAGCTGTTTTTT. Translating gives CSAIGLVDTGELFF. The rearrangement uses TRBV29-1 and TRBJ2-2; TRBD2 agrees at 7 bases. J gave up 3 bases and V 7 bases, and 8 bases lay outside the gene matches. The CDR3 runs 14 residues. The germline CDR1 and CDR2 sequences are SQVTM and ANQGSEA.

A few counts support this clonotype. The chain employs TRBV12-3 or TRBV12-4 and TRBJ2-2, with D possibly TRBD1 on 6 matching bases. The CDR3 spans 13 residues. Trimming left V 2 bases short and J 8 bases short, with 9 bases between. The CDR3 region has the DNA TGTGCCAGCAGTTTAACAGGGCTGGGGGAGCTGTTTTTT. Its protein is CASSLTGLGELFF.

This chain connects TRBV2 to TRBJ2-2; D is undetermined. Germline assignment: CDR1 SNHLY and CDR2 FYNNEI. CDR3 length equals 17 residues. Trimming took 6 bases from V and 1 from J, leaving 18 bases between them. The CDR3 region is CASRPNGPERNTGELFF. CDR3 nucleotides: TGTGCCAGCAGACCTAACGGGCCGGAGAGGAACACCGGGGAGCTGTTTTTT.

This clonotype was counted only a few times. V and J are TRBV2 and TRBJ1-6, with D unresolved. The CDR3 has 12 amino acids. Trimming cost V 7 bases and J 8 bases, with 9 bases left between them. Germline V gene data show CDR1 as SNHLY and CDR2 as FYNNEI. CDR3 DNA: TGTGCCAGCAAGGGAACCTATTCACCCCTCCACTTT. Translation: CASKGTYSPLHF.

The chain recombines TRBV5-4 with TRBJ2-7, with 10 bases lining up with TRBD2. The CDR3 has 15 residues. Per the germline V gene, CDR1 is SGHNT and CDR2 is YYREEE (reference sequence). V shed 3 bases, J shed 4 bases, and the junction held 7 bases outside the gene matches. The CDR3: CASSWESGGEYEQYF. The CDR3 nucleotides read TGTGCCAGCAGCTGGGAGAGCGGGGGGGAGTACGAGCAGTACTTC.

The CDR3 bases are TGTGCCAGTAGTCTCCGGCAGGGCCGGAACACTGAAGCTTTCTTT. This codes for CASSLRQGRNTEAFF. The chain couples TRBV19 to TRBJ1-1; weak D call: TRBD1 (5 bases). This CDR3 has 15 residues. Per germline, CDR1 LNHDA and CDR2 SQIVND (reference sequence). Trimming removed 5 bases from V and 1 base from J, with 14 bases in between.

Ten or more counts support this clonotype. The chain couples TRBV12-3 or TRBV12-4 to TRBJ1-1; TRBD1 is a possible D gene (6 bases). CDR3 length: 17 residues. Trimming took off 3 bases at V and 5 bases at J, with 22 bases between the two ends. CDR3 protein: CASSFNRELLRGTEAFF. DNA for the CDR3: TGTGCCAGCAGTTTCAACAGGGAACTGCTAAGGGGAACTGAAGCTTTCTTT.

This clonotype was found many times. The chain combines TRBV30 with TRBJ1-6; no clear D. Deletions cut 5 bases from V and 5 bases from J, with 10 bases between. The CDR3 runs to 13 residues. CDR1 and CDR2 from the germline V gene are GTSNPN and SVGIG (reference sequence). The CDR3 is CAWSSQDNSPLHF. As DNA, the CDR3 is TGTGCCTGGTCGTCGCAGGATAATTCACCCCTCCACTTT.

The table lists this clonotype with many counts. The rearrangement uses TRBV7-2 and TRBJ1-1, with a possible D match to TRBD1 (6 bases). V lost 5 bases, J lost 4 bases, and 20 bases lay in between. CDR1 and CDR2 from the germline V gene are SGHTA and FQGNSA. CDR3 length: 16 amino acids. The CDR3: CASSRNRAGTGTEAFF. The CDR3 DNA is TGTGCCAGCAGCCGGAACAGGGCAGGAACGGGCACTGAAGCTTTCTTT.

This clonotype was counted once. This could be a read error, since a much larger clone is one nucleotide away. V is TRBV5-1 and J is TRBJ2-5, with 9 nucleotides matching TRBD2. J lost 5 bases, V lost 6 bases, and 14 bases had no gene match. From germline, CDR1 is SGHRS and CDR2 YFSETQ. The CDR3 is made up of 16 amino acids. The CDR3 protein is CASTPASGGTLETQYF. The CDR3 DNA follows: TGCGCCAGCACCCCGGCCAGCGGGGGGACCCTTGAGACCCAGTACTTC.

In its sample, this clonotype was seen many times. The V gene is TRBV4-2, the J gene TRBJ2-1; 12 bases match TRBD2. The V gene's germline CDR1 is LGHNA and CDR2 YNFKEQ. V was pared by 3 bases and J by 4 bases, with 13 bases of the junction left unmatched. The CDR3 runs 19 residues. The CDR3 region is CASSQREGLAGSRYNEQFF. The CDR3 nucleotides read TGTGCCAGCAGCCAGAGGGAGGGACTAGCGGGTTCTAGGTACAATGAGCAGTTCTTC.

This clonotype was counted a few times. This chain joins TRBV4-1 and TRBJ1-4; D remains ambiguous. The CDR3 has 18 amino acids. The germline V and J ends were trimmed by 4 bases and 8 bases, with 26 bases remaining between them. Germline CDR1 MGHRA, CDR2 YSYEKL. CDR3 residues: CASSLSVLTTSRSEKLFF. As DNA, the CDR3 is TGCGCCAGCAGCCTCAGCGTACTTACTACATCTCGATCCGAAAAACTGTTTTTT.

This clonotype was seen at least ten times. The rearrangement joins TRBV7-9 to TRBJ2-7; TRBD2 matches 7 bases. With V trimmed by 1 base and J by 7 bases, 4 bases remained unmatched. Germline values: CDR1 SEHNR, CDR2 FQNEAQ (reference sequence). The CDR3 runs to 13 residues. The DNA of the CDR3 is TGTGCCAGCAGCTTAGATCGGGGAGGGGAGCAGTACTTC. Translation gives CASSLDRGGEQYF.

This clonotype has a handful of counts. The chain has TRBV5-4 and TRBJ2-3; D is unclear. The CDR3 extends over 14 amino acids. CDR1 SGHNT and CDR2 YYREEE come from the germline V gene (reference sequence). Trimming removed 4 bases from V and 4 bases from J, with 13 bases in between. The CDR3 DNA sequence: TGTGCCAGCAGCCTTTGGGGAATATCAGATACGCAGTATTTT. Its translation: CASSLWGISDTQYF.

This chain joins TRBV28 and TRBJ1-2, with TRBD1 identical over 8 bases. Germline V gene sequence: CDR1 MDHEN, CDR2 SYDVKM. V was pared by 5 bases and J by 2 bases, with 4 bases of the junction left unmatched. This CDR3 has 14 residues. In nucleotides, the CDR3 is TGTGCCAGCAGTACCAGGGGGCAAAACTATGGCTACACCTTC. Translation gives CASSTRGQNYGYTF.

This clonotype appeared many times. The CDR3 coding sequence is TGTGCCAGCAGCAAAGAGGCTTCGGACACCGGGGAGCTGTTTTTT. It codes for CASSKEASDTGELFF. The V and J genes are TRBV2 and TRBJ2-2; D remains ambiguous. Trimming cost V 6 bases and J 3 bases, with 14 bases left between them. CDR1 SNHLY and CDR2 FYNNEI come from the germline V gene. CDR3 size: 15 residues.

This clonotype occurred many times. This rearrangement joins TRBV24-1 to TRBJ2-4; D unresolved. V was pared by 12 bases and J by 0 bases, with 20 bases between. The CDR3 is 16 amino acids. CDR1 KGHDR and CDR2 SFDVKD come from the germline V gene. CDR3 bases: TGTGCCCCTCTAAAGGGTCGGCGCGTAGCCAAAAACATTCAGTACTTC. It translates to CAPLKGRRVAKNIQYF.

This rearrangement joins TRBV12-3 or TRBV12-4 to TRBJ2-3; D gene unclear. The CDR3 sequence is 10 residues long. The V gene lost 1 base and the J gene lost 8 bases, with 1 base spanning the gap. The CDR3 DNA sequence: TGTGCCAGCAGTTTAGGTACGCAGTATTTT. Its protein product is CASSLGTQYF.

This clonotype was counted ten times or more. V gene TRBV2 combines with J gene TRBJ2-7; D is unresolved. Per germline, CDR1 SNHLY and CDR2 FYNNEI. The V end lost 3 bases, the J end lost 4 bases, and 7 bases lay between the germline ends. This CDR3 comprises 12 residues. DNA of the CDR3: TGTGCCAGCAGTGAGGCGCTTTACGAGCAGTACTTC. Its translation is CASSEALYEQYF.

This clonotype was picked up a small number of times. The chain employs TRBV7-9 and TRBJ2-5, with a possible D match to TRBD2 (6 bases). Germline V gives CDR1 SEHNR, CDR2 FQNEAQ (reference sequence). The CDR3 is 14 amino acids. The ends were cut back, 5 bases at V and 3 bases at J, with 13 bases in the middle. The CDR3 is CASSRHGGEETQYF. The CDR3 DNA follows: TGTGCCAGCAGCCGCCATGGAGGGGAAGAGACCCAGTACTTC.

This clonotype was seen only a few times. The chain employs TRBV28 and TRBJ2-1, with D perhaps assigned TRBD1 or TRBD2 (6 bases each). The CDR3 totals 16 residues. V dropped 3 bases and J dropped 0 bases, with 12 bases sitting between them. Germline CDR1 reads MDHEN; CDR2 reads SYDVKM. The CDR3 DNA reads TGTGCCAGCAGTTTTCCGGGGGCAGACTCCTACAATGAGCAGTTCTTC. Its translation is CASSFPGADSYNEQFF. Full variable domain (outside the CDR3, taken from reference TRBV28 and TRBJ2-1): DVKVTQSSRYLVKRTGEKVFLECVQDMDHENMFWYRQDPGLGLRLIYFSYDVKMKEKGDIPEGYSVSREKKERFSLILESASTNQTSMYLCASSFPGADSYNEQFFGPGTRLTVL.

The chain carries TRBV20-1 and TRBJ2-7, with 9 nucleotides matching TRBD2. The V segment lost 1 base and the J segment 4 bases; nucleotides outside the gene matches: 5. There are 14 residues in the CDR3. CDR1 and CDR2 (germline): DFQATT, SNEGSKA (reference sequence). CDR3 sequence: CSARVTSGRYEQYF. The CDR3, as DNA: TGCAGTGCTAGAGTAACTAGCGGGCGATACGAGCAGTACTTC.

This clonotype turned up a few times. The chain's CDR3 is CASSAGVRETQYF. The CDR3 coding sequence is TGTGCCAGCAGTGCAGGGGTACGAGAGACCCAGTACTTC. The chain combines TRBV6-1 with TRBJ2-5; TRBD1 might be the D (6 bases). The CDR3 loop spans 13 amino acids. With 4 bases removed from V and 4 bases from J, the gap between germline ends came to 10 bases. Germline values: CDR1 MNHNS, CDR2 SASEGT.

V usage is TRBV4-3 and J usage is TRBJ2-1; 10 positions agree with TRBD2. V gave up 4 bases and J gave up 8 bases; unmatched junction bases: 11. Germline V CDR1 and CDR2: LGHNA, YSLEER. This CDR3 region has 16 residues. The CDR3 sequence is CASSLQHPSGGDEQFF. The CDR3 bases are TGCGCCAGCAGCCTCCAGCATCCTAGCGGGGGTGATGAGCAGTTCTTC.

This clonotype has just a few counts. J is TRBJ2-3 and V is TRBV7-9; 8 bases align to TRBD2. Germline CDR1 SEHNR, CDR2 FQNEAQ (reference sequence). CDR3 length: 17 amino acids. After removal of 2 bases from V and 2 bases from J, the junction contained 9 bases not matched to a gene. CDR3 sequence: CASSLYSVGGVTDTQYF. The DNA for the CDR3 is TGTGCCAGCAGCTTATACAGCGTCGGGGGGGTCACAGATACGCAGTATTTT.

This clonotype was found many times. The V and J genes are TRBV20-1 and TRBJ1-2, with TRBD1 identical over 9 bases. The germline gives CDR1 DFQATT, CDR2 SNEGSKA (reference sequence). The CDR3 has 13 residues. V lost 4 bases and J lost 4; bases outside the gene matches: 4. CDR3 DNA: TGCAGTGCTAACAGGGGGCTCTCCTATGGCTACACCTTC. It encodes CSANRGLSYGYTF.

This clonotype was observed a few times. J is TRBJ2-3 and V is TRBV7-2, with 9 bases identical to TRBD1. Germline V gives CDR1 SGHTA, CDR2 FQGNSA. J gave up 5 bases and V 1 base, and 10 bases lay outside the gene matches. There are 17 residues in the CDR3. The CDR3 region is CASSLVVTGGSQDTQYF. The CDR3 DNA follows: TGTGCCAGCAGCTTAGTCGTGACAGGGGGTTCTCAAGATACGCAGTATTTT.